The rows below give T cell receptor beta chains drawn from one sample of a study of blood T cells in healthy people across ages. Each CDR3 protein gets one entry after TCRdb re-called the 5' RACE reads with MiXCR. The repertoire includes more than 900,000 distinct CDR3 sequences, less than 25% of them detected once, and approximately 0.75% sits in the top ten. Another study also made use of these data, one on T cells of mothers and their children.

The specimen was blood. The receptors stem from a girl aged 2 to 9 in good health. The CDR3 runs from the conserved cysteine through the conserved F or W. The D gene is left open where the match is weak. Expanded clones get a size class; other rows say once, few or many, or leave the size out.

CDR3: CASSFWYHEVPGELFF
DNA: TGTGCCAGCAGTTTCTGGTACCATGAGGTTCCCGGGGAGCTGTTTTTT
V: TRBV12-3/TRBV12-4
J: TRBJ2-2
length: 16
size: -
D: -

CDR3: CASSSDYDTEAFF
DNA: TGTGCCAGCAGTTCGGATTACGACACTGAAGCTTTCTTT
V: TRBV6-5
J: TRBJ1-1
length: 13
size: few
D: -

CDR3: CASSEGLNNSPLHF
DNA: TGTGCCAGCAGCGAAGGACTGAATAATTCACCCCTCCACTTT
V: TRBV11-2
J: TRBJ1-6
length: 14
size: -
D: -

CDR3: CASSPAKTSGITDTQYF
DNA: TGCGCCAGCAGCCCCGCGAAGACTAGCGGTATCACAGATACGCAGTATTTT
V: TRBV5-1
J: TRBJ2-3
length: 17
size: few
D: TRBD2

CDR3: CASSLEVGGYTF
DNA: TGTGCCAGCAGCTTAGAAGTAGGCGGCTACACCTTC
V: TRBV7-2
J: TRBJ1-2
length: 12
size: -
D: -

CDR3: CASSVRPSSYEQYF
DNA: TGTGCCAGCAGTGTTAGGCCGAGCTCCTACGAGCAGTACTTC
V: TRBV2
J: TRBJ2-7
length: 14
size: -
D: -

CDR3: CASSLTFGYEQYF
DNA: TGTGCCAGCAGCTTAACGTTCGGTTACGAGCAGTACTTC
V: TRBV7-3
J: TRBJ2-7
length: 13
size: -
D: -

CDR3: CASSLETQVGPYNEQFF
DNA: TGTGCCAGCAGCTTAGAGACCCAGGTGGGGCCTTACAATGAGCAGTTCTTC
V: TRBV7-2
J: TRBJ2-1
length: 17
size: -
D: -

CDR3: CASSSLAGETRNTQYF
DNA: TGTGCCAGCAGCTCACTAGCGGGGGAAACGAGAAATACGCAGTATTTT
V: TRBV11-2
J: TRBJ2-3
length: 16
size: few
D: TRBD2

CDR3: CASSSGQGADEQFF
DNA: TGTGCCAGCAGCTCGGGACAGGGGGCCGATGAGCAGTTCTTC
V: TRBV7-3
J: TRBJ2-1
length: 14
size: few
D: TRBD1

CDR3: CAISFLAGEGNEQFF
DNA: TGTGCCATCAGCTTTCTCGCGGGAGAGGGCAATGAGCAGTTCTTC
V: TRBV10-3
J: TRBJ2-1
length: 15
size: -
D: TRBD2

CDR3: CASINNGFGEAFF
DNA: TGTGCCAGCATCAACAACGGGTTTGGGGAAGCTTTCTTT
V: TRBV6-2/TRBV6-3
J: TRBJ1-1
length: 13
size: -
D: -

CDR3: CASSSGTPNYEQYF
DNA: TGTGCCAGCAGCTCCGGGACACCAAACTACGAGCAGTACTTC
V: TRBV11-2
J: TRBJ2-7
length: 14
size: few
D: -

CDR3: CATSRDRVLAGRYF
DNA: TGTGCCACCAGCAGAGATAGAGTTCTGGCTGGTCGGTACTTC
V: TRBV15
J: TRBJ2-7
length: 14
size: few
D: -

CDR3: CASSSFRTGGYGYTF
DNA: TGTGCCAGCAGTTCCTTCCGGACAGGTGGCTATGGCTACACCTTC
V: TRBV12-3/TRBV12-4
J: TRBJ1-2
length: 15
size: -
D: TRBD1

CDR3: CASRRDSKDTQYF
DNA: TGTGCCAGCAGACGGGACAGTAAGGATACGCAGTATTTT
V: TRBV6-5
J: TRBJ2-3
length: 13
size: -
D: TRBD1

CDR3: CASSAGQGTQETQYF
DNA: TGCGCCAGCAGCGCGGGACAGGGAACACAAGAGACCCAGTACTTC
V: TRBV5-1
J: TRBJ2-5
length: 15
size: few
D: TRBD1

CDR3: CASRPTSFYEQYF
DNA: TGTGCCAGCAGACCAACTTCTTTCTACGAGCAGTACTTC
V: TRBV7-8
J: TRBJ2-7
length: 13
size: -
D: -

CDR3: CSARVEGALVTQYF
DNA: TGCAGTGCTAGAGTTGAGGGCGCGCTAGTGACCCAGTACTTC
V: TRBV20-1
J: TRBJ2-5
length: 14
size: few
D: -

CDR3: CSVFGYGYTF
DNA: TGCAGCGTTTTTGGGTATGGCTACACCTTC
V: TRBV29-1
J: TRBJ1-2
length: 10
size: -
D: -

CDR3: CASSQDIRGTNAFF
DNA: TGCGCCAGCAGCCAAGATATTCGCGGGACTAACGCTTTCTTT
V: TRBV4-1
J: TRBJ1-1
length: 14
size: few
D: -

CDR3: CASSPAGTGFYEQYF
DNA: TGTGCCAGCAGTCCCGCCGGGACAGGTTTTTACGAGCAGTACTTC
V: TRBV7-3
J: TRBJ2-7
length: 15
size: many
D: TRBD1

CDR3: CASSQESGDFQPQHF
DNA: TGTGCCAGCAGCCAAGAATCAGGGGATTTTCAGCCCCAGCATTTT
V: TRBV4-2
J: TRBJ1-5
length: 15
size: few
D: -

CDR3: CASSFMERGGGEQFF
DNA: TGTGCCAGCAGCTTTATGGAGCGGGGTGGAGGTGAGCAGTTCTTC
V: TRBV7-9
J: TRBJ2-1
length: 15
size: -
D: TRBD2

CDR3: CSASPGSTYEQYF
DNA: TGCAGTGCTAGCCCAGGGTCTACCTACGAGCAGTACTTC
V: TRBV20-1
J: TRBJ2-7
length: 13
size: few
D: -

CDR3: CASSPSRGTNEKLFF
DNA: TGTGCCAGCAGCCCATCTCGGGGAACTAATGAAAAACTGTTTTTT
V: TRBV5-6
J: TRBJ1-4
length: 15
size: once
D: -

CDR3: CASTLYGGGRNEKLFF
DNA: TGTGCCAGCACTCTCTACGGGGGGGGGCGAAATGAAAAACTGTTTTTT
V: TRBV12-3/TRBV12-4
J: TRBJ1-4
length: 16
size: -
D: -